This TCR beta chain appears in the sequencing data of a study of blood T cell repertoires in COVID-19. Overall study context: Spain, Italy and the United States supplied samples that represented acute and convalescent COVID-19.

This CDR3 has 15 amino acids. V was clipped by 5 bases and J by 3 bases; unmatched bases: 8. Germline CDR1 and CDR2: SGHAT and FQDESV (reference sequence). Per the original methods: The authors estimated nucleated cell counts from reference gene primer amplification. TCRdb's table, derived via immunoSEQ multiplex PCR, lists solely in-frame clones and lacks some. V, J and clone size reflect that table, while D and trimming were determined from the DNA. The sample has fewer than 350,000 clones; approximately 91% are singletons. Participants spanned ages roughly 18 to 95 years and resided in 20 to 30 US areas.

The genes are TRBV11-1 and TRBJ1-2; 8 nucleotides align to TRBD1. The TCR was taken from a man between 60 and 75 years old who had recovered from COVID-19. Specimen: PBMCs or T cells enriched from blood (not recorded which). For the CDR3, the DNA is TGTGCCAGCAGCCGAACAGGACAGGGTGACTATGGCTACACCTTC. It specifies CASSRTGQGDYGYTF.